The sequence of this TCR beta chain was determined in a study of blood T cell repertoires in COVID-19. Across the whole study: The United States, Italy and Spain were the sources of the acute and convalescent COVID-19 samples. Sources were T cells, B-cell-depleted T cells, or PBMCs; the material itself was cDNA or gDNA.

How the authors handled the data: Counts of nucleated cells, estimated from reference gene primer amplification, were obtained. Assay: immunoSEQ multiplex PCR; the TCRdb copy retains only in-frame clones and omits some. The V and J calls and clone size come from that table; D and trimming were worked out from the DNA. The table lists 250,000 or so clones, around nine tenths of them singletons, with around 9% in the top ten. V was trimmed by 6 bases and J by 1 base, leaving 10 bases between them. The length of the CDR3 is 14 residues. Germline CDR1 MDHEN, CDR2 SYDVKM. The TCR sequence derives from a man aged 35 to 55 with active or convalescent COVID-19. This chain uses TRBV28 with TRBJ1-3, with no clear D. Sequencing was carried out using peripheral blood. The CDR3: CASSPTRSGNTIYF. CDR3 sequence (DNA): TGTGCCAGCAGCCCCACTCGGTCTGGAAACACCATATATTTT.